This is a list of T cell receptor beta chains from one sample in a study of beta chain features in type 1 diabetes. This table comes from immunoSEQ multiplex PCR, and its TCRdb copy is limited to in-frame clones, with some not included. The table shows roughly 300,000 clones, with around 15% occurring only once. Sequences were obtained from central memory CD4+ T cells from blood. These receptors were obtained from a man aged 30 to 45 in good health. Both conserved end residues are part of each CDR3. D genes are given only for firm matches. Part of the rows lack a size; the others show once, few, many or a class for expanded clones.

cdr3_nt: TGTGCCACCAGCACGCGACAGGGGGCTCTATACGAGCAGTACTTC
cdr3_aa: CATSTRQGALYEQYF
v_call: TRBV15
j_call: TRBJ2-7
d_call: TRBD1
clone_size: NA

cdr3_nt: TGTGCCAGCAGCTTAGGGGCGGGAGGTGGCGCAGATACGCAGTATTTT
cdr3_aa: CASSLGAGGGADTQYF
v_call: TRBV11-2
j_call: TRBJ2-3
d_call: TRBD2
clone_size: NA

cdr3_nt: TGCGCCAGCAGTGATCTAGCGGGGGAGGTAGATACGCAGTATTTT
cdr3_aa: CASSDLAGEVDTQYF
v_call: TRBV10-1
j_call: TRBJ2-3
d_call: TRBD2
clone_size: few

cdr3_nt: TGTGCCAGCAGCTTGAGGAGCTCTGGGGCCAACGTCCTGACTTTC
cdr3_aa: CASSLRSSGANVLTF
v_call: TRBV5-4
j_call: TRBJ2-6
d_call: NA
clone_size: many

cdr3_nt: TGTGCCAGCGGCTTAGGGGGCTATGGCTACACCTTC
cdr3_aa: CASGLGGYGYTF
v_call: TRBV7-9
j_call: TRBJ1-2
d_call: NA
clone_size: NA

cdr3_nt: TGTGCCAGCAGAAAAGGGGGGGCCACTGAAGCTTTCTTT
cdr3_aa: CASRKGGATEAFF
v_call: TRBV5-3
j_call: TRBJ1-1
d_call: NA
clone_size: NA

cdr3_nt: TGTGCCAGCTTAGCGGGAGGGGAGGAGACCCAGTACTTC
cdr3_aa: CASLAGGEETQYF
v_call: TRBV2
j_call: TRBJ2-5
d_call: TRBD2
clone_size: few

cdr3_nt: TGTGCCAGCAGTTTCAGGGGATTGTTCTATGGCTACACCTTC
cdr3_aa: CASSFRGLFYGYTF
v_call: TRBV28
j_call: TRBJ1-2
d_call: NA
clone_size: NA

cdr3_nt: TGTGCCAGCAGCCCCGCGGGGGAAAGCGAGCAGTACTTC
cdr3_aa: CASSPAGESEQYF
v_call: TRBV9
j_call: TRBJ2-7
d_call: TRBD2
clone_size: few

cdr3_nt: TGTGCCAGCAGCTTGCCAGGGAGCTATAATTCACCCCTCCACTTT
cdr3_aa: CASSLPGSYNSPLHF
v_call: TRBV5-4
j_call: TRBJ1-6
d_call: NA
clone_size: NA

cdr3_nt: TGTGCCTGGAGACCAAATGGGGCAGGCTATGGCTACACCTTC
cdr3_aa: CAWRPNGAGYGYTF
v_call: TRBV30
j_call: TRBJ1-2
d_call: NA
clone_size: NA

cdr3_nt: TGCGCCAGCAGCCAAGGGGGATCTGGCACAGATACGCAGTATTTT
cdr3_aa: CASSQGGSGTDTQYF
v_call: TRBV4-3
j_call: TRBJ2-3
d_call: NA
clone_size: few

cdr3_nt: TGCGCCAGCAGTCGGGACACCGGGGACTATAATTCACCCCTCCACTTT
cdr3_aa: CASSRDTGDYNSPLHF
v_call: TRBV4-1
j_call: TRBJ1-6
d_call: NA
clone_size: few

cdr3_nt: TGTGCCAGCAGCCCCTCCGGGGGGGCTAAAGAGACCCAGTACTTC
cdr3_aa: CASSPSGGAKETQYF
v_call: TRBV7-7
j_call: TRBJ2-5
d_call: TRBD2
clone_size: NA

cdr3_nt: TGCAGTGGGACTCATGTTCGGAACACTGAAGCTTTCTTT
cdr3_aa: CSGTHVRNTEAFF
v_call: TRBV29-1
j_call: TRBJ1-1
d_call: NA
clone_size: many

cdr3_nt: TGTGCCAGCAGCCCCCGGACTAGCGGGGAGACCCAGTACTTC
cdr3_aa: CASSPRTSGETQYF
v_call: TRBV5-6
j_call: TRBJ2-5
d_call: TRBD2
clone_size: NA

cdr3_nt: TGTGCCAGCAGCTTCGCGGGACTCTCGAACAATGAGCAGTTCTTC
cdr3_aa: CASSFAGLSNNEQFF
v_call: TRBV7-2
j_call: TRBJ2-1
d_call: NA
clone_size: NA

cdr3_nt: TGCGCCAGCAGCCAAGCCCATTCACAGTCTGGGGCCAACGTCCTGACTTTC
cdr3_aa: CASSQAHSQSGANVLTF
v_call: TRBV4-3
j_call: TRBJ2-6
d_call: NA
clone_size: many

cdr3_nt: TGTGCCAGCAGCTCAAGTAACAGGGTCGGAGAGACCCAGTACTTC
cdr3_aa: CASSSSNRVGETQYF
v_call: TRBV5-5
j_call: TRBJ2-5
d_call: NA
clone_size: many

cdr3_nt: TGTGCCAGCAGTTCGAGCGCAGGGGCGGCTTTTTCCTACGAGCAGTACTTC
cdr3_aa: CASSSSAGAAFSYEQYF
v_call: TRBV27
j_call: TRBJ2-7
d_call: NA
clone_size: NA

cdr3_nt: TGTGCCAGCAGTTACTCTGGCGGGACAGGGTCTAGCACAGATACGCAGTATTTT
cdr3_aa: CASSYSGGTGSSTDTQYF
v_call: TRBV27
j_call: TRBJ2-3
d_call: TRBD1
clone_size: NA

cdr3_nt: TGTGCCAGCAGTCCCCGGGGGCCGACCGGGGAGCTGTTTTTT
cdr3_aa: CASSPRGPTGELFF
v_call: TRBV13
j_call: TRBJ2-2
d_call: NA
clone_size: few

cdr3_nt: TGTGCCAGCAGCTTATACGGGATTGGAGATACGCAGTATTTT
cdr3_aa: CASSLYGIGDTQYF
v_call: TRBV9
j_call: TRBJ2-3
d_call: NA
clone_size: few

cdr3_nt: TGTGCCAGCAGTCCGACTAGCGGGGGGCGGGAGACCCAGTACTTC
cdr3_aa: CASSPTSGGRETQYF
v_call: TRBV27
j_call: TRBJ2-5
d_call: TRBD2
clone_size: NA

cdr3_nt: TGTGCCAGCAGCCCCGGACTCCAAACCTCCACAGATACGCAGTATTTT
cdr3_aa: CASSPGLQTSTDTQYF
v_call: TRBV11-2
j_call: TRBJ2-3
d_call: NA
clone_size: NA

cdr3_nt: TGTGCCAGCAGCTTAACGGACAGGGGTACTGAAGCTTTCTTT
cdr3_aa: CASSLTDRGTEAFF
v_call: TRBV7-3
j_call: TRBJ1-1
d_call: TRBD1
clone_size: few

cdr3_nt: TGTGCCAGCAGCCGGACTAGAGGACAAGAGACCCAGTACTTC
cdr3_aa: CASSRTRGQETQYF
v_call: TRBV6-6
j_call: TRBJ2-5
d_call: TRBD2
clone_size: few

cdr3_nt: TGCAGCAACAACCTCCCCGCGCGGGGCTACACCTTC
cdr3_aa: CSNNLPARGYTF
v_call: TRBV29-1
j_call: TRBJ1-2
d_call: NA
clone_size: NA

cdr3_nt: TGTGCCAGCGGCAACCTAGCCCGGCGGGGACGTGTCGGGGAGCTGTTTTTT
cdr3_aa: CASGNLARRGRVGELFF
v_call: TRBV7-6
j_call: TRBJ2-2
d_call: NA
clone_size: NA

cdr3_nt: TGCAGCGCCCTACAGGAACTGAACACTGAAGCTTTCTTT
cdr3_aa: CSALQELNTEAFF
v_call: TRBV29-1
j_call: TRBJ1-1
d_call: NA
clone_size: NA

cdr3_nt: TGTGCCAGTACTCCTGGGGGGGTCTACAATGAGCAGTTCTTC
cdr3_aa: CASTPGGVYNEQFF
v_call: TRBV9
j_call: TRBJ2-1
d_call: TRBD2
clone_size: NA

cdr3_nt: TGTGCCAGCAGTACACAGGGCAAAAACATTCAGTACTTC
cdr3_aa: CASSTQGKNIQYF
v_call: TRBV6-5
j_call: TRBJ2-4
d_call: NA
clone_size: NA

cdr3_nt: TGTGCCAGCAGCGTGTTACCGGGGGCACAGCTTTATGGCTACACCTTC
cdr3_aa: CASSVLPGAQLYGYTF
v_call: TRBV5-8
j_call: TRBJ1-2
d_call: NA
clone_size: NA

cdr3_nt: TGTGCCAGTAGTGCCGATCTAGCGGGAGCAACAGATACGCAGTATTTT
cdr3_aa: CASSADLAGATDTQYF
v_call: TRBV19
j_call: TRBJ2-3
d_call: TRBD2
clone_size: NA

cdr3_nt: TGTGCCAGCAGCACCTACGACAGGGTAGGGGAGCAGTACTTC
cdr3_aa: CASSTYDRVGEQYF
v_call: TRBV7-9
j_call: TRBJ2-7
d_call: TRBD1
clone_size: many

cdr3_nt: TGTGCCAGCAGCTTGTTACAGGGGGCGTATGGCTACACCTTC
cdr3_aa: CASSLLQGAYGYTF
v_call: TRBV7-3
j_call: TRBJ1-2
d_call: TRBD1
clone_size: NA

cdr3_nt: TGCAGCGTTGCCCCCTCTGGGGGTAATGAGCAGTTCTTC
cdr3_aa: CSVAPSGGNEQFF
v_call: TRBV29-1
j_call: TRBJ2-1
d_call: NA
clone_size: few

cdr3_nt: TGTGCCAGCAGTCACCTGCGGGAGCGAGGGAGGGCCCTCGGAGAGACCCAGTACTTC
cdr3_aa: CASSHLRERGRALGETQYF
v_call: TRBV7-2
j_call: TRBJ2-5
d_call: TRBD2
clone_size: few

cdr3_nt: TGCGCCAGCAGCGTCCGGAGCGGGGGACCCTACGAGCAGTACTTC
cdr3_aa: CASSVRSGGPYEQYF
v_call: TRBV4-3
j_call: TRBJ2-7
d_call: TRBD2
clone_size: few

cdr3_nt: TGTGCCATCAGTGAGCCTAGCGGGGTAGGGTGGGACGAGCAGTACTTC
cdr3_aa: CAISEPSGVGWDEQYF
v_call: TRBV10-3
j_call: TRBJ2-7
d_call: TRBD2
clone_size: few